The entry below gives a single TCR beta chain sequence along with its context. The data were taken from a study of shared clonotypes between healthy human individuals. Germline V gene lookup returns CDR1 MNHEY and CDR2 SMNVEV (reference sequence). V dropped 4 bases and J dropped 3; count of bases not matched to a gene: 5. The CDR3 has 14 amino acids. The authors loaded around 190 ng DNA, around 30,000 T cell genomes, into sorted-subset replicate PCRs. The protocol was immunoSEQ multiplex PCR, while the TCRdb copy is restricted to in-frame clones and leaves out a portion. The profile shows about 2.2 million clones, roughly 95% of them singletons. Naive CD8 populations comprised CD45RO-negative cells positively selected for CCR7, excluding terminally differentiated effector memory CD45RA+ cells.

This clonotype was sampled from a man in his late teens or twenties in good health. Some clones in this sample may be carry-over from other donors' samples. Sequencing input: naive CD8+ T cells from PBMCs. The chain is built from TRBV27 and TRBJ2-7; 8 nucleotides align to TRBD1. The CDR3 spells CASSWGTGHYEQYF. The CDR3 DNA follows: TGTGCCAGCAGTTGGGGGACAGGACACTACGAGCAGTACTTC.